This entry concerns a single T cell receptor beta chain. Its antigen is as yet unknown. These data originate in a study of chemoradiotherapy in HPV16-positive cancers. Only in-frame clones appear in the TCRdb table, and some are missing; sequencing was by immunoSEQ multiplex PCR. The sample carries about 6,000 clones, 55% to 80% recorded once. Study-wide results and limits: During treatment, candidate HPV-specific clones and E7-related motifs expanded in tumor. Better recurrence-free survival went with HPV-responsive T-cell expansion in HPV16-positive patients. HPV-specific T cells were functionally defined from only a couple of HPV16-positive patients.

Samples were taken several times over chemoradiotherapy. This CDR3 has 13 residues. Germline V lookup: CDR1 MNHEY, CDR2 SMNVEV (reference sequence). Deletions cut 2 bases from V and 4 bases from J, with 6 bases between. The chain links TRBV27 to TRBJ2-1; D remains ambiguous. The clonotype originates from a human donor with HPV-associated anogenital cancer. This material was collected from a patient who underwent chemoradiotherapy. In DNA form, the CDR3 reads TGTGCCAGCAGTTTAACCGGGTACAATGAGCAGTTCTTC. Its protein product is CASSLTGYNEQFF.